This TCR beta chain came from a study of Graves' ophthalmopathy and Graves' hyperthyroidism. This clonotype has at least ten counts. The CDR3 is made up of 14 amino acids. Between the trimmed V and J ends, which lost 5 bases and 1 base, there was a span of 9 bases. Germline lookup yields CDR1 MDHEN and CDR2 SYDVKM. The sequenced template was RNA, covering the TCR beta CDR3 region. The workflow started with a first-round RT-PCR run with HTBI primers and then moved on to a second-round multiplex PCR. In TCRdb, the multiplex PCR reads were re-called with MiXCR into one record per CDR3 protein. The sample yields hundreds of thousands of distinct CDR3 sequences, around an eighth seen once.

Specimen: blood. The gene calls are TRBV28 and TRBJ1-5; D is unclear. This clonotype was sampled from a woman aged 25 to 39 with Graves' ophthalmopathy. The CDR3 DNA reads TGTGCCAGCAGTGAGGGTAGGAGCAATCAGCCCCAGCATTTT. Translating it yields CASSEGRSNQPQHF. Using reference TRBV28 and TRBJ1-5 for the parts outside the CDR3, the full variable domain is DVKVTQSSRYLVKRTGEKVFLECVQDMDHENMFWYRQDPGLGLRLIYFSYDVKMKEKGDIPEGYSVSREKKERFSLILESASTNQTSMYLCASSEGRSNQPQHFGDGTRLSIL.